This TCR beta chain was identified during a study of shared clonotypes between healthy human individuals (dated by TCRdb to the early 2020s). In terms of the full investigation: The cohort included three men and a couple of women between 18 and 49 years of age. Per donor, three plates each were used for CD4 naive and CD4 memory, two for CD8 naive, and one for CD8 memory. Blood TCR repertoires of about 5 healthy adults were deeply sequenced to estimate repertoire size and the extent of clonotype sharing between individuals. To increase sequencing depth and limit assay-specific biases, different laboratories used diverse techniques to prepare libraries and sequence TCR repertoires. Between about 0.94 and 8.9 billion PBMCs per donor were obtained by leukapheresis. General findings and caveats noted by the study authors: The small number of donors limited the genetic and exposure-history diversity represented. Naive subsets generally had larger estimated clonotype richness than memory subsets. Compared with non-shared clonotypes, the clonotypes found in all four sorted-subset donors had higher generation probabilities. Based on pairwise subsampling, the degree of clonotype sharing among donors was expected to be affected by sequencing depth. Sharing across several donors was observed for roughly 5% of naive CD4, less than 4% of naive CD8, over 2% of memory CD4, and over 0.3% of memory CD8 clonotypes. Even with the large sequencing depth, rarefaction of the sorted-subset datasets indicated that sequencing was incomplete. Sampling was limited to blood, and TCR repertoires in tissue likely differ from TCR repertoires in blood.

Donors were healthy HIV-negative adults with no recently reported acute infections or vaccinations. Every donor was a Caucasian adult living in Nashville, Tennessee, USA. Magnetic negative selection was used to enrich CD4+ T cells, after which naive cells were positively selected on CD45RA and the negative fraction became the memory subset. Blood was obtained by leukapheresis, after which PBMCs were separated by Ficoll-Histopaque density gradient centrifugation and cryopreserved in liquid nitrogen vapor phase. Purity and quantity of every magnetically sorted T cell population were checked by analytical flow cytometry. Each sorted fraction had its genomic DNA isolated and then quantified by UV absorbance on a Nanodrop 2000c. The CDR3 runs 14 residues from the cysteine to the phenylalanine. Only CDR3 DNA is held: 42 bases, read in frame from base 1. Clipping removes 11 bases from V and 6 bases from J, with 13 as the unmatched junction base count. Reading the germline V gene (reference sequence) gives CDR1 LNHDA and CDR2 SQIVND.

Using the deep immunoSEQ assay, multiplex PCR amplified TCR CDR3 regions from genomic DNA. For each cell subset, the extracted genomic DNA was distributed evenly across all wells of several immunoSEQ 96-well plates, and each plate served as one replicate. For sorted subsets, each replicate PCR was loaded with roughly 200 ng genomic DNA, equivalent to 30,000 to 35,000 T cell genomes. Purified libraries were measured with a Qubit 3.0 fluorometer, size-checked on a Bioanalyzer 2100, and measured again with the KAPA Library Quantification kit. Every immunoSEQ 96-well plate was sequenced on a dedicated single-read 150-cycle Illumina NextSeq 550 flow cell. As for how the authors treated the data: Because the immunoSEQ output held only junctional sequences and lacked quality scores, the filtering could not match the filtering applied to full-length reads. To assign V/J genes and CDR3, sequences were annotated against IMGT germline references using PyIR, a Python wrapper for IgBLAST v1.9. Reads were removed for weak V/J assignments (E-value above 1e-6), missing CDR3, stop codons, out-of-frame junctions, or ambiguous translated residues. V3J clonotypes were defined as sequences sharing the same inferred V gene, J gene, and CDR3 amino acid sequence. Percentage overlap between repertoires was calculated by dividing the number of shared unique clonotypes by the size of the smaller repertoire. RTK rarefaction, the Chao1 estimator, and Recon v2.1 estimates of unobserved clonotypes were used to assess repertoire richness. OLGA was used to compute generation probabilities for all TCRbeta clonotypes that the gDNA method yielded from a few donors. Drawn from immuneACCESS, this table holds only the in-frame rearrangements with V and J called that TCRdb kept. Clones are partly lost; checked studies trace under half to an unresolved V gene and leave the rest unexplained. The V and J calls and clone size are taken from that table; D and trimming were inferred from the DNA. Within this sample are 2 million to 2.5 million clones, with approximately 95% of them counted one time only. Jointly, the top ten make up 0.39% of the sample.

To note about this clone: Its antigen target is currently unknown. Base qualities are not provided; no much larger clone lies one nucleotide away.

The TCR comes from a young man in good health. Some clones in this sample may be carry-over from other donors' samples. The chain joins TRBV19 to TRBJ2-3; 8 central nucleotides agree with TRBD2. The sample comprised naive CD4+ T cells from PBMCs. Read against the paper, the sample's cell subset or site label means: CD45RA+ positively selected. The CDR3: CASRPGGAGDTQYF. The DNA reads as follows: TGTGCCTCAAGACCGGGAGGGGCAGGGGATACGCAGTATTTT. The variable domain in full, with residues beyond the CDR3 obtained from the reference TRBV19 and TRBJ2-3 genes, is DGGITQSPKYLFRKEGQNVTLSCEQNLNHDAMYWYRQDPGQGLRLIYYSQIVNDFQKGDIAEGYSVSREKKESFPLTVTSAQKNPTAFYLCASRPGGAGDTQYFGPGTRLTVL.